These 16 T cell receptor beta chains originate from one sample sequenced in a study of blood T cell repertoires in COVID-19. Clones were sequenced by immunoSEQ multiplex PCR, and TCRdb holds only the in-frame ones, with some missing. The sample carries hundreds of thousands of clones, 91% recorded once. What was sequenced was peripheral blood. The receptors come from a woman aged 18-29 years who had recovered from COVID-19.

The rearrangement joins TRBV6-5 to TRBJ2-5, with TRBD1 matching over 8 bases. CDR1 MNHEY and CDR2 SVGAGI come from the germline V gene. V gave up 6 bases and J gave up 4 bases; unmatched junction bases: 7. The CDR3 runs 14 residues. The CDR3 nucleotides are TGTGCCAGCAGCCGGACAGGGTCGAGAGAGACCCAGTACTTC. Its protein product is CASSRTGSRETQYF.

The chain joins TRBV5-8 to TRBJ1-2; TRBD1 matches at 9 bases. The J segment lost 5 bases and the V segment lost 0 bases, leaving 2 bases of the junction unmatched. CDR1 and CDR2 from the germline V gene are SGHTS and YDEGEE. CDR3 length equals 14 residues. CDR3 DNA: TGTGCCAGCAGCTTGGTGACAGGGGGGTATGGCTACACCTTC. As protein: CASSLVTGGYGYTF.

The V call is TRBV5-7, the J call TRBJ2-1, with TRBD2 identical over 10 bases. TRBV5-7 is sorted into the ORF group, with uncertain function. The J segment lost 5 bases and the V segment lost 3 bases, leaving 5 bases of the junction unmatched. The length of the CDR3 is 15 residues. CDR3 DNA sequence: TGTGCCAGCAGCTCAGCAGCGGGAGGGAACAATGAGCAGTTCTTC. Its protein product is CASSSAAGGNNEQFF.

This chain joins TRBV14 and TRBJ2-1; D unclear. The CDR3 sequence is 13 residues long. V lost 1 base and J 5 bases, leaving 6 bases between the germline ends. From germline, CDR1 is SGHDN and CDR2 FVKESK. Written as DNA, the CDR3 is TGTGCCAGCAGCCAAGGCAGGCACAATGAGCAGTTCTTC. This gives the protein CASSQGRHNEQFF.

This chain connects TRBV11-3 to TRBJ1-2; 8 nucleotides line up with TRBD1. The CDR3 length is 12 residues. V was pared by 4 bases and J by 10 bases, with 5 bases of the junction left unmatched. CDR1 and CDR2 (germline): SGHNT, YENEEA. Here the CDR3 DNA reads TGTGCCAGCAGCTCAAGGACAGGGCACTACACCTTC. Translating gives CASSSRTGHYTF. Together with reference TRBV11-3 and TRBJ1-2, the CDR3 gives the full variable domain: EAGVVQSPRYKIIEKKQPVAFWCNPISGHNTLYWYLQNLGQGPELLIRYENEEAVDDSQLPKDRFSAERLKGVDSTLKIQPAELGDSAVYLCASSSRTGHYTFGSGTRLTVV.

In DNA form, the CDR3 reads TGCGCCGGTGAACCCCGGGACATACCATCCTACAATGAGCAGTTCTTC. Its protein product is CAGEPRDIPSYNEQFF. The gene calls are TRBV4-3 and TRBJ2-1; D possibly corresponds to TRBD1 (6 bases). The germline V gene has CDR1 LGHNA and CDR2 YSLEER. The V end lost 11 bases, the J end lost 1 base, and 21 bases lay between the germline ends. CDR3 size: 16 residues.

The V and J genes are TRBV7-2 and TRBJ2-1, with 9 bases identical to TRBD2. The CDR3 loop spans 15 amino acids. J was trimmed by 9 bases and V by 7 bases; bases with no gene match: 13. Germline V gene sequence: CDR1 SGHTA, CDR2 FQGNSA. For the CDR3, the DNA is TGTGCCAGCACCCAACGGGGCGGGAGGGCCGGTGAGCAGTTCTTC. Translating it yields CASTQRGGRAGEQFF.

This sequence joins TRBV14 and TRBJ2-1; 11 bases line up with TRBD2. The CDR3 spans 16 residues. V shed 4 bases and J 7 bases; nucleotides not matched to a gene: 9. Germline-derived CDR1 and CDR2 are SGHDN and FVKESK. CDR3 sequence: CASSPTSGIAVNEQFF. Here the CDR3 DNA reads TGTGCCAGCAGCCCGACTAGCGGGATCGCTGTGAATGAGCAGTTCTTC.

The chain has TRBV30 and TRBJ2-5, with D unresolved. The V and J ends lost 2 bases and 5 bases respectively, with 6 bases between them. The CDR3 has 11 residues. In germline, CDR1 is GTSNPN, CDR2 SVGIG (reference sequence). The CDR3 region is CAWSSSETQYF. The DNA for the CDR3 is TGTGCCTGGAGTTCCTCGGAGACCCAGTACTTC.

The DNA for the CDR3 is TGTGCCAGCAGCTCTAGACTAGCGGGAGGGCCTGGGACCCAGTACTTC. Translated, it gives CASSSRLAGGPGTQYF. This rearrangement joins TRBV7-2 to TRBJ2-5; 14 bases map to TRBD2. The germline V gene encodes CDR1 SGHTA and CDR2 FQGNSA. The trim removed 4 bases at V and 7 bases at J, leaving 8 bases unmatched. This CDR3 contains 16 residues.

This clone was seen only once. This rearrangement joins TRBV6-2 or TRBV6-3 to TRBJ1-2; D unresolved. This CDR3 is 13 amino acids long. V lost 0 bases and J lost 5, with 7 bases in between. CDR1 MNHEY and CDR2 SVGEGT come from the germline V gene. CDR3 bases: TGTGCCAGCAGTTACTCCCCGGGTTATGGCTACACCTTC. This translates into CASSYSPGYGYTF.

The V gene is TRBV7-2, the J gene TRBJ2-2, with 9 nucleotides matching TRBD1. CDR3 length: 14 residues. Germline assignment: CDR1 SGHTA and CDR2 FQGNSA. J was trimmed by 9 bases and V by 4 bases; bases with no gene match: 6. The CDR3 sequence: CASSSWGTGWELFF. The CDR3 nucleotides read TGTGCCAGCAGCTCATGGGGGACAGGGTGGGAGCTGTTTTTT.

In nucleotides, the CDR3 is TGTGCCAGCAGCGCCGCGGGGCTAGGTGAAAAACTGTTTTTT. It yields the protein CASSAAGLGEKLFF. The V call is TRBV9, the J call TRBJ1-4, with a tentative D call TRBD1 (5 bases). The ends were cut back, 3 bases at V and 7 bases at J, with 13 bases in the middle. This CDR3 contains 14 residues. Germline CDR1 is SGDLS and CDR2 is YYNGEE.

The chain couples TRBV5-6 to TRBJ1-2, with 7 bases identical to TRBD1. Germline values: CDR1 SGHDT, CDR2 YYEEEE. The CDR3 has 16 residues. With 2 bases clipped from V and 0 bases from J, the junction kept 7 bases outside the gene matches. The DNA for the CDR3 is TGTGCCAGCAGCTTTTTATTACAGGGGACTAACTATGGCTACACCTTC. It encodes CASSFLLQGTNYGYTF.

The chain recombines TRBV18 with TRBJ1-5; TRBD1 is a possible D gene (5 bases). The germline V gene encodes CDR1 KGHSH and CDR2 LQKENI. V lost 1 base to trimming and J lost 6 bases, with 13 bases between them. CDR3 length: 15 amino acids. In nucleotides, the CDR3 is TGTGCCAGCTCACCACGGGGGGTCGGGGGTCAGCCCCAGCATTTT. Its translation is CASSPRGVGGQPQHF.

The CDR3 reads CATSDRTGTGTDTQYF. CDR3 nucleotide sequence: TGTGCCACCAGTGACCGGACAGGGACTGGGACAGATACGCAGTATTTT. The rearrangement joins TRBV24-1 to TRBJ2-3; TRBD1 matches 8 bases. From germline, CDR1 is KGHDR and CDR2 SFDVKD. The CDR3 length is 16 residues. Trimming removed 4 bases from V and 3 bases from J; junction bases left unmatched: 8.